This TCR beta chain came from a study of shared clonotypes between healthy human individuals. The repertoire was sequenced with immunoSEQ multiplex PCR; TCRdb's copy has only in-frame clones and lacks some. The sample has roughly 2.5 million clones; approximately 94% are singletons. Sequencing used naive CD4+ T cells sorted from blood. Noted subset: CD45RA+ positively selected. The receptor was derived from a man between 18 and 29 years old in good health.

The CDR3 region has the DNA TGTGCCAGTAGTAGTCCTAAGATCAGGGCACGGGATCAGCCCCAGCATTTT. Amino acid sequence: CASSSPKIRARDQPQHF. V and J are TRBV19 and TRBJ1-5, with D maybe TRBD1 (5 bases). The CDR3 loop spans 17 amino acids. Looked up from germline, CDR1 is LNHDA and CDR2 is SQIVND (reference sequence). Trimming shortened V by 4 bases and J by 5 bases, and 21 bases separated the two germline ends.